The clone carrying this T cell receptor (beta chain) was counted a few times. No antigen is known for it. The sample belongs to a study of cytomegalovirus exposure and HLA in healthy donors. Notes on the study in general: A later analysis linked a missense variant in DCLRE1C to the trimming of TCR beta V and J genes. Associated with cytomegalovirus, according to the listing, were 150 to 200 TCR beta chains.

V shed 5 bases and J shed 2 bases, with 10 bases lying between them. Germline V gene sequence: CDR1 SGHDT, CDR2 YYEEEE. The CDR3 sequence is 13 residues long. The PCR had 60 Vbeta and 13 Jbeta primers. Sequencing was performed with immunoSEQ multiplex PCR; in TCRdb, only in-frame clones are kept and a portion is missing. Counted here are around 140,000 clones, approximately 8.9% occurring once; the ten biggest clones make up approximately 7.5%. This TCR came from a middle-aged woman in good health and CMV-seropositive. J is TRBJ1-1 and V is TRBV5-6; D might be TRBD1 (5 bases). Sequencing used PBMCs. Here the CDR3 reads CASRYRSNTEAFF. CDR3 nucleotides: TGTGCCAGCAGATACAGGAGCAACACTGAAGCTTTCTTT.